This T cell receptor beta chain stems from a study of blood T cells in healthy people across ages. General study findings and limits: Per million T cells, TCR beta diversity dropped roughly linearly as age increased.

Using a J-beta primer mix together with a sample-barcoded 5' primer, a second PCR was run for about 6 to 12 cycles. TCRdb used MiXCR to reprocess the 5' RACE reads, holding one entry per CDR3 protein. The table includes 1.8 million or so distinct CDR3 sequences, more than 35% detected once. Trimming left V 0 bases short and J 4 bases short, with 11 bases between. The CDR3 runs 15 residues. The germline CDR1 and CDR2 sequences are LGHNA and YNFKEQ. At least ten counts were recorded for this clonotype. The antigen remains unidentified. The rearrangement links TRBV4-2 to TRBJ2-3; D perhaps matches TRBD2 (7 bases). The source is a human donor in good health. Sequenced: blood. The CDR3 is CASSQEEGGADTQYF. CDR3 in DNA: TGTGCCAGCAGCCAAGAGGAGGGGGGGGCAGATACGCAGTATTTT.